This entry is about one T cell receptor (beta chain). The antigen is unknown. This entry is derived from a study of T-cell memory formation after mild COVID-19. In the study overall: The TCR clusters were mostly specific to one donor. Study-wide results and limits: Mostly located in CM and EM were contracting CD4+ clones, with contracting CD8+ clones located in EMRA. Clones that contracted from day 15 to 85 had balanced CD4/CD8; later expanders were CD4+ biased.

Using constant-segment primers, 5'RACE produced TCR alpha and TCR beta cDNA libraries carrying sample barcodes and UMIs. A single record per CDR3 protein comes from TCRdb applying MiXCR to the 5' RACE reads. Altogether 250,000 to 350,000 distinct CDR3 sequences are present, about 16% being singletons, with the ten largest covering more than 20%. V was cut by 4 bases and J by 6 bases, with 10 bases left in between. CDR3 length: 14 residues. Germline CDR1 MNHEY, CDR2 SVGAGI. The chain joins TRBV6-5 to TRBJ1-6; a possible D gene is TRBD1 (6 bases). This TCR was recovered from a man younger than 35 who had mild COVID-19 (a few samples of this study predate the infection). Cell type and time point are not known. Sequencing was done on a sample of PBMCs or a T cell subset sorted from them (not recorded which). CDR3 sequence: CASSWGTSNSPLHF. The CDR3 coding sequence is TGTGCCAGCAGTTGGGGGACAAGTAATTCACCCCTCCACTTT.